The following is a T cell receptor (beta chain) sequence with its context. What it binds is not known. These data originate in a study of metastatic and nonmetastatic thyroid tumors. Looking at the study overall: The study looked at repertoires side by side in blood and in tumor or nodule tissue from malignant and benign thyroid patients. Study-wide results and caveats: The reported finding was significantly higher TCR beta diversity in malignant thyroid tumors relative to benign nodules, in blood and tumor.

All patients were treatment-naive before thyroid surgery. In the authors' methods: To classify distant metastasis in papillary thyroid cancer, a model was built from CDR3 differences across clinicopathological groups. Using MiXCR, TCRdb reanalyzed the PCR reads. Clone size and V and J calls follow TCRdb, not the original study. The data show 25,000 to 30,000 clones, under 15% seen once. Trimming shortened V by 0 bases and J by 8 bases, and 17 bases separated the two germline ends. Germline-derived CDR1 and CDR2 are DFQATT and SNEGSKA (reference sequence). The CDR3 totals 15 residues. Sequencing was done on a sample of blood. The gene calls are TRBV20-1 and TRBJ2-1; D possibly corresponds to TRBD2 (6 bases). The TCR originated in a female donor with papillary thyroid cancer or a benign thyroid nodule (not recorded which). Some clones in this sample may be carry-over from other donors' samples. The CDR3 DNA is TGCAGTGCTAGAGATCCATCGGGAGTCGGCGATGAGCAGTTCTTC. Translation gives CSARDPSGVGDEQFF.